What follows are 2 T cell receptor beta chains derived from one specimen sequenced in a study of blood T cell repertoires in COVID-19. Profiling relied on immunoSEQ multiplex PCR, and the TCRdb table lists in-frame clones only, not all of them. The table includes 650,000 to 800,000 clones, around 90% detected once. Specimen: peripheral blood. The receptors here all came from a woman younger than 35 with acute or convalescent COVID-19.

The chain carries TRBV12-5 and TRBJ2-3; TRBD1 matches 8 bases. This CDR3 is 18 amino acids long. Trimming took 3 bases from V and 0 from J; bases not matched to a gene: 11. Germline V lookup: CDR1 LGHNT, CDR2 FRNRAP. For the CDR3, the DNA is TGTGCTAGTGGTTTCACCTGGGACAGGTCCAGTAGCACAGATACGCAGTATTTT. Residues: CASGFTWDRSSSTDTQYF.

The J gene is TRBJ2-5, the V gene TRBV9; a possible D gene is TRBD1 (5 bases). The V gene lost 2 bases and the J gene lost 0 bases, with 11 bases spanning the gap. The CDR3 is 15 amino acids. Germline V gene data show CDR1 as SGDLS and CDR2 as YYNGEE. CDR3 coding DNA: TGTGCCAGCAGCGTTCGGCAGGGAAACCAAGAGACCCAGTACTTC. Protein: CASSVRQGNQETQYF.